The TCR beta chain under discussion was sequenced for a study of monozygotic twins with inflammatory bowel disease. This CDR3 contains 12 residues. Template switching added UMIs carrying a 6-nucleotide sample barcode. TCRdb derives one entry per CDR3 protein from the 5' RACE reads, leaving out DNA. This table holds fewer than 400,000 distinct CDR3 sequences. Regarding this clonotype: Its antigen is unidentified.

General study findings and limits: Healthy co-twins had higher TCRbeta inverse Simpson diversity than their IBD twins.

The sample consisted of blood. The rearrangement links TRBV12-3 or TRBV12-4 to TRBJ2-3; the D call of TRBD1 rests on TCRdb alone, since no DNA is present to check it. This TCR came from a human donor with ulcerative colitis or Crohn's disease, or a healthy co-twin of an affected twin (not recorded which). CDR3 protein: CASSDREHTQYF.